This T cell receptor (beta chain) was identified during a study of CD8+CD57+ T cells in acquired aplastic anemia. Study summary: 3 to 4 ug was the average amount of DNA from sorted CD4+ and CD8+ cells. Overall study findings and caveats: In common between the patients and the controls were nearly 30 CD8+ CDR3 sequences.

Patients sequenced had flow cytometry evidence of CD8+CD57+ cell expansion. Among the patients, all had severe acquired aplastic anemia. Blood was sampled before the patients had received any therapy. The V end was cut by 1 base, the J end by 5 bases, with 14 bases between. The CDR3 runs to 15 residues. Germline assignment: CDR1 LNHNV and CDR2 YYDKDF (reference sequence). This clonotype was detected a few times. Its cognate antigen is unknown. Both TCR beta VDJ combination and CDR3 sequence profiling were carried out. Genomic DNA was the template for this profiling. Each CDR3 protein is one row after TCRdb ran MiXCR on the reads. The table has approximately 300,000 distinct CDR3 sequences, 56% seen once; the top ten hold roughly 1.2%.

This receptor was obtained from a human donor with aplastic anemia. J is TRBJ2-5 and V is TRBV15, with a tentative D call TRBD1 (5 bases). The sample was sorted CD4+, CD8+, or CD8+CD57+ T cells (not recorded which) from PBMCs. The CDR3 sequence is CATSRGRDTLETQYF. CDR3 DNA sequence: TGTGCCACCAGCAGAGGCAGGGATACTTTGGAGACCCAGTACTTC.